This T cell receptor (beta chain) appears in the sequencing data of a study of blood T cell repertoires in COVID-19. Study-level background: Specimens from acute and convalescent COVID-19 originated in the United States, Italy and Spain. T cells, B-cell-depleted T cells, or PBMCs provided the cDNA or gDNA that served as material.

In the original workflow: From reference gene primer amplification, estimates of nucleated cell counts were derived. Repertoires were generated with immunoSEQ multiplex PCR, while TCRdb's copy carries only in-frame clones and drops some. That table is the source of V, J and clone size, and D and trimming were worked out from the DNA. The table includes approximately 200,000 clones, about 87% detected once. Germline assignment: CDR1 MNHNY and CDR2 SVGAGI (reference sequence). The CDR3 length is 14 residues. The V gene end was trimmed by 6 bases and the J gene end by 5 bases; junction bases not matched to a gene: 5.

Sequencing was done on a sample of peripheral blood. This sequence joins TRBV6-6 and TRBJ2-2, with 8 bases fitting TRBD2. This TCR was recovered from a man in his sixties or seventies with acute or convalescent COVID-19. The CDR3 is CASRDPGGTGELFF. In DNA, the CDR3 is TGTGCCAGCAGGGACCCGGGAGGGACCGGGGAGCTGTTTTTT.